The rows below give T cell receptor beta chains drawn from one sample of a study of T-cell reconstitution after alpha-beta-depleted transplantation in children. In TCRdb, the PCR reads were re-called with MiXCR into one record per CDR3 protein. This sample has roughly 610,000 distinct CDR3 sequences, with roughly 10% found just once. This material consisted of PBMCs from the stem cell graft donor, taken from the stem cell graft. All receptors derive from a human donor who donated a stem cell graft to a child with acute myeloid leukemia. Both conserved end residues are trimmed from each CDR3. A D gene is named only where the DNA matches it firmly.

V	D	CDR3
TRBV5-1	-	ASSLEAGPGEQY
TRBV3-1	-	ASSQEGGFTIY
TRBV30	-	AWSVRSRAQF
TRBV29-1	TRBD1	SVRQGEQPQH
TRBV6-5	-	ASYLGDYGYT
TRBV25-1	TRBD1	ASSNTGELGYGYT
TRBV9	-	ASSESTLGETQY
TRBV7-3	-	ASSSDGYGYT
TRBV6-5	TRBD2	ASSPQREGPTYEQY
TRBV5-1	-	ASSWRGYQSTDTQY
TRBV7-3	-	ASSTNRLDNEQF
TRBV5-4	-	ASTPGPGAGTQY
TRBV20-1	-	SGVAKTYEQY
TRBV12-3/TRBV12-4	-	ASSFRTISSYEQY
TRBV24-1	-	ATSDLVDEQY
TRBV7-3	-	ASSRVGATETQY
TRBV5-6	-	ASSLSLNEQF
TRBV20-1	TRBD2	SARLAGGADTQY
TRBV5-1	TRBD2	ASSSAGGRYEQY
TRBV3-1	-	ASSQEESLGPQH
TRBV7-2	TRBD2	ASSLVSGGSTDTQY
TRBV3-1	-	ASSHPPVTEPNVLT
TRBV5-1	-	ASSPRRWGTNYGYT
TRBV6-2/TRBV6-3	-	ASSQIGTGVYEQY
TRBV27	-	ASSLWGGEKLF
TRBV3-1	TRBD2	ASSQASGGRVTYEQY
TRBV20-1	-	SARASAQGKVRGEQY
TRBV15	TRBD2	ATSELLAGVNEQF
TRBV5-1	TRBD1	ASSQTGGDEKLF
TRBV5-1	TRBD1	ASSYGQGDTQY
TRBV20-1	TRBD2	SASVLAGRNEQF
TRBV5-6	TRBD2	ASSLTWLADNEQF
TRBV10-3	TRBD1	AISEQGGYEQY
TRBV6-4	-	ASSDSRTKWGPDTQY
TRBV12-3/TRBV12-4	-	ASSLQAANYGYT
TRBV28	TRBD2	ASGTSGSRSYNEQF
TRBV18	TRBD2	ASSLTSLQETQY
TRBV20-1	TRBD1	SAKRDSHTGELF
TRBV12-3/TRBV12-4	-	ASSHIMGGFHNEQF
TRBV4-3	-	ASSQEGGSYYGYT
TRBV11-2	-	ASRRTASTGELF
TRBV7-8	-	ASSFGRVSSYNEQF
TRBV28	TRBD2	ASSLHSGVYEQY
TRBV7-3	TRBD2	ASSLSTTSGSSYEQY
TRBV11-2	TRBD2	ASRRLAGYEQY
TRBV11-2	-	ASSSGYPNEKLF
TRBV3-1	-	ASSQGTLNTEAF
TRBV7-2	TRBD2	ASSMGGSRTDTQY
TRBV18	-	ASSPRALRVGTDTQY
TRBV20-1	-	SAYSGWGTDTQY
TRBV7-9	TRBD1	ASSSRQGTSTGELF